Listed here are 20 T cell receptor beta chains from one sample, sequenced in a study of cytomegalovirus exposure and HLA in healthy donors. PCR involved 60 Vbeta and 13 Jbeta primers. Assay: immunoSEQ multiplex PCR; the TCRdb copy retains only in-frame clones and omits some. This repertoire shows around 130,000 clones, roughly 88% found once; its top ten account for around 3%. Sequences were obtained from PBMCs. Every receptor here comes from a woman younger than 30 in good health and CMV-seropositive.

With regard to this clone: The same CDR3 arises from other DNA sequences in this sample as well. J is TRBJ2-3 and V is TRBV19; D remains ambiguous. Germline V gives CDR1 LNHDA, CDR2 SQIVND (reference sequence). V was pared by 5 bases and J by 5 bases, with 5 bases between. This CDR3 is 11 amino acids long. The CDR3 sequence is CASSFGDTQYF. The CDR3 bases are TGTGCCAGTAGTTTCGGAGATACGCAGTATTTT.

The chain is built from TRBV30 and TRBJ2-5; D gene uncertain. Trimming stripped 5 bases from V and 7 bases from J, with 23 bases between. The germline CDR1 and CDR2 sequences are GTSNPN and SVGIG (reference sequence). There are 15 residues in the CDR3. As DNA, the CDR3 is TGTGCCTGGGGAGCTTCGGCCTGGCAGTTGGGGACCCAGTACTTC. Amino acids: CAWGASAWQLGTQYF.

Here the CDR3 DNA reads TGCGCCAGCAGCTGGGGACTTGATTCACCCCTCCACTTT. The encoded protein is CASSWGLDSPLHF. The V gene is TRBV5-1, the J gene TRBJ1-6; D perhaps matches TRBD1 (5 bases). From germline, CDR1 is SGHRS and CDR2 YFSETQ. V lost 3 bases and J 8 bases, leaving 9 bases between the germline ends. This CDR3 is 13 amino acids long.

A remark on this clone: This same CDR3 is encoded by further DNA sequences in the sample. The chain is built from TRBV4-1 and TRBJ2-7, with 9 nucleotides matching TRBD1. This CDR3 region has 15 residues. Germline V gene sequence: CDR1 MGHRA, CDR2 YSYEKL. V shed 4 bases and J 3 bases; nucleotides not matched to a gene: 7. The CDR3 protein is CASSPTGTGIYEQYF. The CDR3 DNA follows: TGCGCCAGCAGCCCCACCGGGACAGGGATCTACGAGCAGTACTTC.

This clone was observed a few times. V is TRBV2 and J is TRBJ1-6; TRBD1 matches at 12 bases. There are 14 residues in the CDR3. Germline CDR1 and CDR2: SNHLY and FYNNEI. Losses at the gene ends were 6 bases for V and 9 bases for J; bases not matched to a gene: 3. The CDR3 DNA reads TGTGCCAGCAGGGGACAGGGGGCGAGTTCACCCCTCCACTTT. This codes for CASRGQGASSPLHF.

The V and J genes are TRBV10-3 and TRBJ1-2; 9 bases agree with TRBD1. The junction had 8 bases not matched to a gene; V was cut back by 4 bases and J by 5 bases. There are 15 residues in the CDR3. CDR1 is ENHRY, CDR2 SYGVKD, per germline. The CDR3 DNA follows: TGTGCCATCAGTGTAAGACAGGGGGACTTTTATGGCTACACCTTC. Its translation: CAISVRQGDFYGYTF.

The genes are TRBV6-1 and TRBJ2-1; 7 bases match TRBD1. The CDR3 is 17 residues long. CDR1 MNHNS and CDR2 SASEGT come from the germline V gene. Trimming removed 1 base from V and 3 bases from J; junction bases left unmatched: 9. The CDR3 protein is CASSEGPTGDVYNEQFF. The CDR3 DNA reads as TGTGCCAGCAGTGAAGGCCCCACAGGGGACGTCTACAATGAGCAGTTCTTC.

This CDR3 is CASSYPSGAGNTIYF. The CDR3 DNA follows: TGTGCCAGCAGTTACCCTTCGGGGGCTGGAAACACCATATATTTT. The chain joins TRBV6-6 to TRBJ1-3; D might be TRBD1 (5 bases). V lost 2 bases, J lost 2 bases, and 10 bases lay in between. The CDR3 has 15 residues. Germline V lookup: CDR1 MNHNY, CDR2 SVGAGI (reference sequence).

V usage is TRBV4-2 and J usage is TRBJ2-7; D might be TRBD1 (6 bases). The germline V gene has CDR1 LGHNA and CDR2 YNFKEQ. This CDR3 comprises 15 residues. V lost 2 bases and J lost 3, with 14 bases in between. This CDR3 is CASSQSEGQHYEQYF. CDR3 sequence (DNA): TGTGCCAGCAGCCAATCCGAAGGACAGCACTACGAGCAGTACTTC.

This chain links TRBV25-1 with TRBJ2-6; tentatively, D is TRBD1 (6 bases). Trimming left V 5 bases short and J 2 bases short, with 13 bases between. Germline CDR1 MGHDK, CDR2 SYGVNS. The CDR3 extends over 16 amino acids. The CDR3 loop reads CASSWTVLTGANVLTF. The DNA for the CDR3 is TGTGCCAGCAGTTGGACAGTTCTTACTGGGGCCAACGTCCTGACTTTC.

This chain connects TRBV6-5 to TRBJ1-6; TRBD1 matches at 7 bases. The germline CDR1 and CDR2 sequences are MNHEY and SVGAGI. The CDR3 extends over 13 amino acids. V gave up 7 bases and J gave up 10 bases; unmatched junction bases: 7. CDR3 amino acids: CASTTGTASPLHF. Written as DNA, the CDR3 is TGTGCCAGCACTACCGGGACAGCCTCACCCCTCCACTTT.

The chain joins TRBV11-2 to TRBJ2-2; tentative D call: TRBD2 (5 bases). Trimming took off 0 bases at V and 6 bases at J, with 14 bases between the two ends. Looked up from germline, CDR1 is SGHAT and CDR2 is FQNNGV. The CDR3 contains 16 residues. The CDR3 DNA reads TGTGCCAGCAGCTTAGATCTAGCCCTAGCCGCCGGGGAGCTGTTTTTT. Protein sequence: CASSLDLALAAGELFF.

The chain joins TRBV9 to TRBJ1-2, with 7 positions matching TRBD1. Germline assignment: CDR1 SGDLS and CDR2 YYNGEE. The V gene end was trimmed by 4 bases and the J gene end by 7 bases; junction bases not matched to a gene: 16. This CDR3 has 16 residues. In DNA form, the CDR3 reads TGTGCCAGCAGCTCCCGAGGGACAGCTCCATCTATTGGCTACACCTTC. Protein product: CASSSRGTAPSIGYTF.

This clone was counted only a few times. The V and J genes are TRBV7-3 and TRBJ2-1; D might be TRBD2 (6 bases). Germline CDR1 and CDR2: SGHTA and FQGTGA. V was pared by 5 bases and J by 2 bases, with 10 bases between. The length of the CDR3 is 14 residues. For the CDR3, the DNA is TGTGCCAGCAGCCCCGGGGAGGCCTACAATGAGCAGTTCTTC. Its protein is CASSPGEAYNEQFF.

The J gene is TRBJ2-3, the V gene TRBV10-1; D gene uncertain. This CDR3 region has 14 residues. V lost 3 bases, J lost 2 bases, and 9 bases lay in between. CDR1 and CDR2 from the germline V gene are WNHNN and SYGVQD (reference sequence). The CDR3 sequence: CASSDSRNTDTQYF. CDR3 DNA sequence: TGCGCCAGCAGTGATTCGCGGAACACAGATACGCAGTATTTT.

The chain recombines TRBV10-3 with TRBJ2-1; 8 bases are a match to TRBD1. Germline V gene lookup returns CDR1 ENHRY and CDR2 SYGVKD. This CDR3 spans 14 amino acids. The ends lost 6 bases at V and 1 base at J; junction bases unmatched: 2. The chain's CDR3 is CAISGDRSYNEQFF. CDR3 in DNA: TGTGCCATCAGCGGGGACAGGTCCTACAATGAGCAGTTCTTC.

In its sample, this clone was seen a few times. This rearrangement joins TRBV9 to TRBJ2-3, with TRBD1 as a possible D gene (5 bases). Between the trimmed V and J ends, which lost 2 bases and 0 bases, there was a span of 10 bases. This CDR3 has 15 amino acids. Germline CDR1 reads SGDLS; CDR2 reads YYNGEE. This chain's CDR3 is CASSVWGASTDTQYF. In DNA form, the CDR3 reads TGTGCCAGCAGCGTCTGGGGCGCTAGCACAGATACGCAGTATTTT. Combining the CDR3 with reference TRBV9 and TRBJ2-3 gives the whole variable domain DSGVTQTPKHLITATGQRVTLRCSPRSGDLSVYWYQQSLDQGLQFLIQYYNGEERAKGNILERFSAQQFPDLHSELNLSSLELGDSALYFCASSVWGASTDTQYFGPGTRLTVL.

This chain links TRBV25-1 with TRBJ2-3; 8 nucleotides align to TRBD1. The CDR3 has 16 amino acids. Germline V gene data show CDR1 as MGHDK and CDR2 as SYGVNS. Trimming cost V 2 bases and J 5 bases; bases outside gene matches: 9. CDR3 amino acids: CASSEDVGTGLDTQYF. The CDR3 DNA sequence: TGTGCCAGCAGTGAAGACGTAGGGACAGGATTAGATACGCAGTATTTT. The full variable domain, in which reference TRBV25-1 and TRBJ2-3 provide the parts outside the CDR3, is EADIYQTPRYLVIGTGKKITLECSQTMGHDKMYWYQQDPGMELHLIHYSYGVNSTEKGDLSSESTVSRIRTEHFPLTLESARPSHTSQYLCASSEDVGTGLDTQYFGPGTRLTVL.

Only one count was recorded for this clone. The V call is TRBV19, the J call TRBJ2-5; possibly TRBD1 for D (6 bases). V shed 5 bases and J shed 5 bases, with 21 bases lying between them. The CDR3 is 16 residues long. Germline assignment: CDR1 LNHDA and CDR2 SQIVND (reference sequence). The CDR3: CASSPIITGSEETQYF. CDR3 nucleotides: TGTGCCAGTAGTCCAATCATAACAGGGAGTGAGGAGACCCAGTACTTC. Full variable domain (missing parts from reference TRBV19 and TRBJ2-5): DGGITQSPKYLFRKEGQNVTLSCEQNLNHDAMYWYRQDPGQGLRLIYYSQIVNDFQKGDIAEGYSVSREKKESFPLTVTSAQKNPTAFYLCASSPIITGSEETQYFGPGTRLLVL.

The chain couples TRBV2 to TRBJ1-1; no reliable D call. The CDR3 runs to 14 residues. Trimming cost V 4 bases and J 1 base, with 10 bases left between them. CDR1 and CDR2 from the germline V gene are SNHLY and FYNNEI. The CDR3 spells CASSAKRQNTEAFF. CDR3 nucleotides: TGTGCCAGCAGTGCGAAGCGTCAGAACACTGAAGCTTTCTTT.